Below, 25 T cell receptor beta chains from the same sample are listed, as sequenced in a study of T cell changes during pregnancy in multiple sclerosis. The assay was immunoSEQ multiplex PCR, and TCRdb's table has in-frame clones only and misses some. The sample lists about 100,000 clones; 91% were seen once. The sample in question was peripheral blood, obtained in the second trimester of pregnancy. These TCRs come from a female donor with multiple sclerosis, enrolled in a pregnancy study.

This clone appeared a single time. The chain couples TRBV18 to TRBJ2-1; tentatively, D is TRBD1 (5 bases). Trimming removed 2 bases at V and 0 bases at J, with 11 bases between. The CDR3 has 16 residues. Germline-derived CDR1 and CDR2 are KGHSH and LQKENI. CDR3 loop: CASSPRTSSSYNEQFF. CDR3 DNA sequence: TGTGCCAGCTCACCAAGGACATCGAGCTCCTACAATGAGCAGTTCTTC.

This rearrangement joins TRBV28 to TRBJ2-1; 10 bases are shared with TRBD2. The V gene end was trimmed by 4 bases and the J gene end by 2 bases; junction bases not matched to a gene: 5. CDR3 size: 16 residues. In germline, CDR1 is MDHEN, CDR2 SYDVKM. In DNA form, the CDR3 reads TGTGCCAGCAGTTCGCAGCGGGAGGGCCCCTACAATGAGCAGTTCTTC. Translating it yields CASSSQREGPYNEQFF. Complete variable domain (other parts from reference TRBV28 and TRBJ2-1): DVKVTQSSRYLVKRTGEKVFLECVQDMDHENMFWYRQDPGLGLRLIYFSYDVKMKEKGDIPEGYSVSREKKERFSLILESASTNQTSMYLCASSSQREGPYNEQFFGPGTRLTVL.

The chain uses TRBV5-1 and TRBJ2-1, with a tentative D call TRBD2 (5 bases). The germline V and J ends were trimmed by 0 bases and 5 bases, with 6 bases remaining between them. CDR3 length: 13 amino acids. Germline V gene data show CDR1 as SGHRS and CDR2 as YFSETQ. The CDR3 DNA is TGCGCCAGCAGCTTGGGACTAAACAATGAGCAGTTCTTC. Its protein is CASSLGLNNEQFF.

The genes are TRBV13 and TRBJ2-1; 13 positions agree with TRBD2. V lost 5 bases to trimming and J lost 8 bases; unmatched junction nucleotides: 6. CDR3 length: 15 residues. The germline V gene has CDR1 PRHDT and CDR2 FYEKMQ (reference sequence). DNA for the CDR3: TGTGCCAGCAGCCCCCGGACTAGCGGGAGTCATGAGCAGTTCTTC. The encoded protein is CASSPRTSGSHEQFF. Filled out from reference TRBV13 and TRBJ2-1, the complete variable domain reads AAGVIQSPRHLIKEKRETATLKCYPIPRHDTVYWYQQGPGQDPQFLISFYEKMQSDKGSIPDRFSAQQFSDYHSELNMSSLELGDSALYFCASSPRTSGSHEQFFGPGTRLTVL.

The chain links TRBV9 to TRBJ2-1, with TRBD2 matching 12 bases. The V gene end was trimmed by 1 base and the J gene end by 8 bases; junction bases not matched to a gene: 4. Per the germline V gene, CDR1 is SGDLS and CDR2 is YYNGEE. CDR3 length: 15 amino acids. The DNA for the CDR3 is TGTGCCAGCAGCGTACTAGCGGGAGGGTCCGATGAGCAGTTCTTC. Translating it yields CASSVLAGGSDEQFF.

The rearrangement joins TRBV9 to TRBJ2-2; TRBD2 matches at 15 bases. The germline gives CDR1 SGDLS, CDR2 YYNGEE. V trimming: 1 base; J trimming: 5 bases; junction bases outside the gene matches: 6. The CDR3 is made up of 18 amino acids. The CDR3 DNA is TGTGCCAGCAGCGTATCTGGACTAGCGGGAGGGCCAACCGGGGAGCTGTTTTTT. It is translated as CASSVSGLAGGPTGELFF.

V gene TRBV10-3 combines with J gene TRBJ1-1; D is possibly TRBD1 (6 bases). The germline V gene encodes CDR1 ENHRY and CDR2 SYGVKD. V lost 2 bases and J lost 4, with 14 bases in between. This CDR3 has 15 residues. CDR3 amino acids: CAISETGKGGTEAFF. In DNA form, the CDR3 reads TGTGCCATCAGTGAGACCGGTAAAGGGGGCACTGAAGCTTTCTTT.

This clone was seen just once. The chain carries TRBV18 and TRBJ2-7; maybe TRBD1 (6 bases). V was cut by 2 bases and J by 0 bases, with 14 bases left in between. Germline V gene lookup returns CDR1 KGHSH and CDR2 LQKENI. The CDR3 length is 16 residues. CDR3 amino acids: CASSPNGAGASYEQYF. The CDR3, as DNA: TGTGCCAGCTCACCAAACGGGGCAGGGGCCTCCTACGAGCAGTACTTC. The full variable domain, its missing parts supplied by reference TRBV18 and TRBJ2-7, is NAGVMQNPRHLVRRRGQEARLRCSPMKGHSHVYWYRQLPEEGLKFMVYLQKENIIDESGMPKERFSAEFPKEGPSILRIQQVVRGDSAAYFCASSPNGAGASYEQYFGPGTRLTVT.

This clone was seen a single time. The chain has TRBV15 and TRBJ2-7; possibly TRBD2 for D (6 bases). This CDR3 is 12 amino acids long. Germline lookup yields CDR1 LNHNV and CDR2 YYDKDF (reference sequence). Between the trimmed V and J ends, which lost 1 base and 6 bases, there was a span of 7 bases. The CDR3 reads CATSRVGGEQYF. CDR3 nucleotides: TGTGCCACCAGCAGAGTGGGGGGCGAGCAGTACTTC. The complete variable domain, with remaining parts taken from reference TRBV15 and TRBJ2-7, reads DAMVIQNPRYQVTQFGKPVTLSCSQTLNHNVMYWYQQKSSQAPKLLFHYYDKDFNNEADTPDNFQSRRPNTSFCFLDIRSPGLGDTAMYLCATSRVGGEQYFGPGTRLTVT.

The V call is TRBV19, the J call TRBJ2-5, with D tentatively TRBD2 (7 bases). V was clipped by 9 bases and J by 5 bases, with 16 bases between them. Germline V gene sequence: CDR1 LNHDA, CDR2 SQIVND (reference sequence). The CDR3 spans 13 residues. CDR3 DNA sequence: TGTGCCAGCAGTGGGGGGGCTGGGGAGACCCAGTACTTC. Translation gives CASSGGAGETQYF.

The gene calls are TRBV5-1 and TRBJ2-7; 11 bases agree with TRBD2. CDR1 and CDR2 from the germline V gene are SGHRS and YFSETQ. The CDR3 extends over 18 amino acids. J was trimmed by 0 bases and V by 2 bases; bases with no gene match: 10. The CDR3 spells CASSFFGTSGRSSYEQYF. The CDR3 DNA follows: TGCGCCAGCAGCTTCTTCGGGACTAGCGGAAGGAGCTCCTACGAGCAGTACTTC.

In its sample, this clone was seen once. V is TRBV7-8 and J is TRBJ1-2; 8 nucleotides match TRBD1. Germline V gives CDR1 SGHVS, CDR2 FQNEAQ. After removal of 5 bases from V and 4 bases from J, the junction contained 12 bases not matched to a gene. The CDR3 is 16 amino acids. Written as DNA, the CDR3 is TGTGCCAGCAGCACCCCTGACAGGGGAGAAGGCTATGGCTACACCTTC. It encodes CASSTPDRGEGYGYTF.

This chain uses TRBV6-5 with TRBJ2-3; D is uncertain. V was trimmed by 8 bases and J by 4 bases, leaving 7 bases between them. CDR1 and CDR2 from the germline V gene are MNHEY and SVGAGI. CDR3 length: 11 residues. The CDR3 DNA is TGTGCCAGCCGCCGAGCAGATACGCAGTATTTT. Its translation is CASRRADTQYF.

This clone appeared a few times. CDR3 amino acids: CASSQDAGSPTDTQYF. The DNA for the CDR3 is TGTGCCAGCAGCCAAGATGCCGGGAGCCCAACAGATACGCAGTATTTT. The chain employs TRBV4-2 and TRBJ2-3; D may be TRBD2 (6 bases). V was shortened by 0 bases and J by 3 bases, with 13 bases between the two germline ends. CDR3 size: 16 residues. Germline assignment: CDR1 LGHNA and CDR2 YNFKEQ.

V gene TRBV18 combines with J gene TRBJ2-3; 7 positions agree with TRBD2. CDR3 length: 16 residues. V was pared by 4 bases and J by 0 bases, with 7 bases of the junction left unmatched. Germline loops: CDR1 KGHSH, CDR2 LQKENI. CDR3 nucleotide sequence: TGTGCCAGCTCACAATCCGGCGGGAGAAGCACAGATACGCAGTATTTT. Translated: CASSQSGGRSTDTQYF.

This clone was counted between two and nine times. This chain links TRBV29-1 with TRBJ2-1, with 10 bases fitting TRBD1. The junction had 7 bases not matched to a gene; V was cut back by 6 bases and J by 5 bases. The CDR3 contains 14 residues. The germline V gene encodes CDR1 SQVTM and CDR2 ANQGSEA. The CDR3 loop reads CSVEDRGVDNEQFF. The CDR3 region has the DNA TGCAGCGTCGAGGACAGGGGGGTCGACAATGAGCAGTTCTTC.

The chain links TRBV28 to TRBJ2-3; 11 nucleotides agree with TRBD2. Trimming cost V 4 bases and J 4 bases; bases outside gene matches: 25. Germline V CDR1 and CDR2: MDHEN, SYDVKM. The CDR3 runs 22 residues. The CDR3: CASSSPTTDYGASGRNPDTQYF. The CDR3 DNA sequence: TGTGCCAGCAGTTCACCGACCACAGACTATGGGGCTAGCGGGAGGAACCCAGATACGCAGTATTTT.

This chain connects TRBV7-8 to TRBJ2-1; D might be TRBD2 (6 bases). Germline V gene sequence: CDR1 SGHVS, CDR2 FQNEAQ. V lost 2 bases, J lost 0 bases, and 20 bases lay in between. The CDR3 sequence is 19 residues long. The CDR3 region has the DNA TGTGCCAGCAGCTTACTCGCGGGGCAGGAGGATAGCTCCTACAATGAGCAGTTCTTC. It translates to CASSLLAGQEDSSYNEQFF.

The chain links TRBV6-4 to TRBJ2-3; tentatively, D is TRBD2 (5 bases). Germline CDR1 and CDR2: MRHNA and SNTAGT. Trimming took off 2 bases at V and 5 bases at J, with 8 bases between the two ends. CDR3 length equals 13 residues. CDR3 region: CASSDGEIDTQYF. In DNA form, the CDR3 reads TGTGCCAGCAGTGACGGGGAGATAGATACGCAGTATTTT.

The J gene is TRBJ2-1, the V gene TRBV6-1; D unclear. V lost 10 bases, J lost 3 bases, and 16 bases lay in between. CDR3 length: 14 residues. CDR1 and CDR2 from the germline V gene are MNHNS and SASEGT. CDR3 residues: CATSLIEVYNEQFF. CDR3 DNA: TGTGCCACCTCCCTAATTGAGGTCTACAATGAGCAGTTCTTC.

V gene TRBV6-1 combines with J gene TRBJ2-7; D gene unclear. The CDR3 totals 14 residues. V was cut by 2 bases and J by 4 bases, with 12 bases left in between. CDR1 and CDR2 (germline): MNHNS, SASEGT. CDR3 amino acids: CASSEPRFEYEQYF. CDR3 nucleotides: TGTGCCAGCAGTGAACCCAGGTTCGAGTACGAGCAGTACTTC.

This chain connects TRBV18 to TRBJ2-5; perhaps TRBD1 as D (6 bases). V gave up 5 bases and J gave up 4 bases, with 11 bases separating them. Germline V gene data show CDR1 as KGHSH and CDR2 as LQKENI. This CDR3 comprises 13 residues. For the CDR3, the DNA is TGTGCCAGCTCAACAGGGTTAACAGAGACCCAGTACTTC. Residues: CASSTGLTETQYF.

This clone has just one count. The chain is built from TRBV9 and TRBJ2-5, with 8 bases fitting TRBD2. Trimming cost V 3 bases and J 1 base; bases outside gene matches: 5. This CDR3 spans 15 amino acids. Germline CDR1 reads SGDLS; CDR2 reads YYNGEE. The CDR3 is CASSGTSPTQETQYF. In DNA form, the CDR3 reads TGTGCCAGCAGCGGGACTAGCCCTACCCAAGAGACCCAGTACTTC. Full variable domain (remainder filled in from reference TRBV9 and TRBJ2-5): DSGVTQTPKHLITATGQRVTLRCSPRSGDLSVYWYQQSLDQGLQFLIQYYNGEERAKGNILERFSAQQFPDLHSELNLSSLELGDSALYFCASSGTSPTQETQYFGPGTRLLVL.

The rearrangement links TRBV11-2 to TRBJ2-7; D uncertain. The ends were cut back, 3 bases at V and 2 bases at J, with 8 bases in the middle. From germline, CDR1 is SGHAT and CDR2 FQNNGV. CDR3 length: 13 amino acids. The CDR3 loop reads CASSFTNTYEQYF. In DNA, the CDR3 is TGTGCCAGCAGCTTTACTAATACCTACGAGCAGTACTTC.

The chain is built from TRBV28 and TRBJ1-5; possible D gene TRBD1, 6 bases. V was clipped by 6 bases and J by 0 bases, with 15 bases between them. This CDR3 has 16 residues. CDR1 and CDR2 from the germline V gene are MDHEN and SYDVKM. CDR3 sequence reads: CASRDGQPYSNQPQHF. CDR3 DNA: TGTGCCAGCAGGGACGGACAGCCATATAGCAATCAGCCCCAGCATTTT.